What follows are 30 T cell receptor beta chains derived from one specimen sequenced in a study of CD8+CD57+ T cells in acquired aplastic anemia. TCR beta VDJ and CDR3 were profiled, and genomic DNA was the template. MiXCR was run by TCRdb on the reads, yielding one entry per CDR3 protein. The sample has approximately 250,000 distinct CDR3 sequences; approximately 80% are singletons. Whoever was chosen for sequencing had shown CD8+CD57+ cell expansion by flow cytometry. Sample: sorted CD4+, CD8+, or CD8+CD57+ T cells (not recorded which) from PBMCs. The receptors shown here come from a human donor with aplastic anemia.

This clonotype was seen a few times. The chain recombines TRBV7-9 with TRBJ2-1; 10 bases are shared with TRBD2. The V segment lost 2 bases and the J segment 9 bases; nucleotides outside the gene matches: 10. The CDR3 is 16 amino acids. In germline, CDR1 is SEHNR, CDR2 FQNEAQ (reference sequence). The CDR3 loop is CASSLQRSGGGAEQFF. The CDR3, as DNA: TGTGCCAGCAGCTTACAAAGAAGCGGGGGGGGGGCTGAGCAGTTCTTC.

This chain joins TRBV19 and TRBJ2-3; 10 positions match TRBD2. Germline CDR1 and CDR2: LNHDA and SQIVND (reference sequence). V was pared by 9 bases and J by 5 bases, with 11 bases of the junction left unmatched. The CDR3 runs 15 residues. The CDR3 nucleotides are TGTGCCAGCAGCGCTAGGACTAGCGGAAGAGATACGCAGTATTTT. Its translation: CASSARTSGRDTQYF.

Concerning this clonotype: This CDR3 fails to terminate in the conserved phenylalanine or tryptophan, so it likely reflects a read error. The DNA is left out, because the CDR3 cannot be placed on it with certainty; the CDR3 is given as TCRdb lists it. V and J are TRBV7-6 and TRBJ2-3; the tabulated D call, TRBD2, remains unverified against the DNA. The CDR3 is 14 amino acids long, termini counted. The germline V gene encodes CDR1 SGHVS and CDR2 FNYEAQ. This CDR3 is CASTLARVPARHNV.

The rearrangement uses TRBV5-6 and TRBJ2-7; D is uncertain. V lost 2 bases and J lost 2, with 11 bases in between. Germline V gene data show CDR1 as SGHDT and CDR2 as YYEEEE. CDR3 size: 14 residues. The CDR3: CASSFAVRPYEQYV. In nucleotides, the CDR3 is TGTGCCAGCAGCTTTGCGGTTCGCCCCTACGAGCAGTACGTC.

This chain connects TRBV4-2 to TRBJ2-1; TRBD2 matches at 12 bases. The J call may not be correct, given that the DNA end is closer to TRBJ2-7. Germline assignment: CDR1 LGHNA and CDR2 YNFKEQ. The CDR3 is 16 amino acids. CDR3 protein: CASSNNRLAGDYEQYF. DNA for the CDR3: TGTGCCAGCAGCAACAACAGACTAGCGGGAGACTACGAGCAGTACTTC.

The chain uses TRBV7-9 and TRBJ2-7; D may be TRBD2 (5 bases). V was clipped by 4 bases and J by 4 bases, with 26 bases between them. The germline V gene encodes CDR1 SEHNR and CDR2 FQNEAQ (reference sequence). The CDR3 is 18 amino acids. The CDR3 sequence: CASSSPSGEPTPSYEQYV. In DNA, the CDR3 is TGTGCCAGCAGCTCGCCCAGTGGGGAGCCTACACCTTCGTACGAGCAGTACGTC.

The V and J genes are TRBV25-1 and TRBJ2-7; TRBD2 matches 8 bases. The CDR3 is made up of 15 amino acids. Trimming removed 9 bases from V and 7 bases from J; junction bases left unmatched: 17. From germline, CDR1 is MGHDK and CDR2 SYGVNS. The CDR3 DNA reads TGTGCCAGTAGTATTGTTCACGGGGGGGGGGATGAGCAGTACTTC. This translates into CASSIVHGGGDEQYF.

In the case of this clonotype: One junction end does not reproduce the germline sequence, and a read error may be involved. The CDR3 DNA sequence: TGTGCCAGCAGCTTAGCAGGAGGCGCGGATAGCGATGATTTT. Its translation: CASSLAGGADSDDF. V and J are TRBV7-9 and TRBJ2-3, with a tentative D call TRBD2 (5 bases). Germline loops: CDR1 SEHNR, CDR2 FQNEAQ (reference sequence). CDR3 length: 14 residues.

With regard to this clonotype: The junction departs from germline at one end; a sequencing error may be responsible. Here the CDR3 DNA reads TGTGCCGGCAGCCCACAGGGCGGGGGGGAGACCCAGTACTTC. It codes for CAGSPQGGGETQYF. The rearrangement joins TRBV11-2 to TRBJ2-5, with 8 bases fitting TRBD2. The CDR3 totals 14 residues. Germline V gives CDR1 SGHAT, CDR2 FQNNGV. Using reference TRBV11-2 and TRBJ2-5 for the parts outside the CDR3, the full variable domain is EAGVAQSPRYKIIEKRQSVAFWCNPISGHATLYWYQQILGQGPKLLIQFQNNGVVDDSQLPKDRFSAERLKGVDSTLKIQPAKLEDSAVYLCAGSPQGGGETQYFGPGTRLLVL.

J is TRBJ2-5 and V is TRBV9, with D tentatively TRBD2 (5 bases). The germline V gene has CDR1 SGDLS and CDR2 YYNGEE. The V and J ends lost 3 bases and 5 bases respectively, with 20 bases between them. The CDR3 has 16 residues. The CDR3 DNA reads as TGTGCCAGCAGCGCAGGAGAAGGTAGCACGGGGGAGACCCAGTACTTC. This sequence encodes CASSAGEGSTGETQYF.

A note on this clonotype: It is unclear where the CDR3 begins or ends on the DNA, so no DNA is shown, and the CDR3 is as TCRdb lists it. This chain joins TRBV2 and TRBJ2-6; TRBD2 is the table's D call, not checked against the DNA. The CDR3 length is 16 residues, termini included. Germline loops: CDR1 SNHLY, CDR2 FYNNEI. The CDR3 sequence is CASSDAGSYEQYVGPF.

This clonotype was counted only a few times. The junction departs from the called germline gene at one end, perhaps through a read error. The chain uses TRBV7-2 and TRBJ2-3, with D perhaps matching TRBD1 or TRBD2 (6 bases each). The germline V gene encodes CDR1 SGHTA and CDR2 FQGNSA. The CDR3 contains 13 residues. CDR3 nucleotide sequence: TGTGCCAGCAGCTACGGGGGCGGAGCTGATACGCAGTTT. It codes for CASSYGGGADTQF.

J is TRBJ1-6 and V is TRBV5-4; no firm D call. From germline, CDR1 is SGHNT and CDR2 YYREEE (reference sequence). V lost 2 bases to trimming and J lost 1 base, with 10 bases between them. The CDR3 length is 16 residues. In nucleotides, the CDR3 is TGTGCCAGCAGCTTTACTAGCGAATCCTATAATTCACCCCTCCACTTT. It yields the protein CASSFTSESYNSPLHF.

The sample holds a few counts of this clonotype. The chain employs TRBV5-4 and TRBJ2-7; D not resolved. With 4 bases removed from V and 2 bases from J, the gap between germline ends came to 13 bases. Per the germline V gene, CDR1 is SGHNT and CDR2 is YYREEE (reference sequence). The CDR3 consists of 14 residues. CDR3 region: CASSVRSLAYEQYF. DNA for the CDR3: TGTGCCAGCAGCGTCCGTAGCCTAGCCTACGAGCAGTACTTC.

V and J are TRBV24-1 and TRBJ2-2, with D unresolved. This CDR3 spans 13 amino acids. Trimming removed 6 bases from V and 5 bases from J, with 9 bases in between. Germline V gene data show CDR1 as KGHDR and CDR2 as SFDVKD. The CDR3 here is CATSLYTTGELFF. The DNA of the CDR3 is TGTGCCACCAGTTTATACACAACCGGGGAGCTGTTTTTT.

The V and J genes are TRBV9 and TRBJ2-7; D not resolved. This CDR3 comprises 15 residues. The V gene's germline CDR1 is SGDLS and CDR2 YYNGEE. Trimming shortened V by 0 bases and J by 1 base, and 11 bases separated the two germline ends. CDR3: CASSVGVDMSYEQYF. The CDR3 DNA follows: TGTGCCAGCAGCGTAGGAGTCGACATGTCCTACGAGCAGTACTTC. Drawing the rest from reference TRBV9 and TRBJ2-7, the complete variable domain is DSGVTQTPKHLITATGQRVTLRCSPRSGDLSVYWYQQSLDQGLQFLIQYYNGEERAKGNILERFSAQQFPDLHSELNLSSLELGDSALYFCASSVGVDMSYEQYFGPGTRLTVT.

The chain links TRBV7-9 to TRBJ1-1, with a weak D call TRBD1 (5 bases). Trimming took off 6 bases at V and 7 bases at J, with 21 bases between the two ends. CDR3 length: 15 amino acids. In germline, CDR1 is SEHNR, CDR2 FQNEAQ (reference sequence). As DNA, the CDR3 is TGTGCCAGCAGTGGGGAGGGGAGGGCGGGGAGTGAAGCTTTCTTT. The encoded protein is CASSGEGRAGSEAFF.

A remark on this clonotype: Mismatch with germline at one junction end may stem from a read error. The rearrangement links TRBV7-3 to TRBJ2-7; 8 bases match TRBD1. The CDR3 has 14 residues. Germline V gene sequence: CDR1 SGHTA, CDR2 FQGTGA. The CDR3 sequence is CASSYCGTGYEKHF. CDR3 sequence (DNA): TGTGCCAGCAGTTATTGCGGGACAGGCTACGAGAAGCACTTC. Based on the CDR3 plus reference TRBV7-3 and TRBJ2-7, the full variable domain is GAGVSQTPSNKVTEKGKYVELRCDPISGHTALYWYRQSLGQGPEFLIYFQGTGAADDSGLPNDRFFAVRPEGSVSTLKIQRTERGDSAVYLCASSYCGTGYEKHFGPGTRLTVT.

The V and J genes are TRBV7-2 and TRBJ2-5; TRBD1 aligns across 8 bases. Germline CDR1 reads SGHTA; CDR2 reads FQGNSA. This CDR3 is built from 15 residues. V shed 5 bases and J 5 bases; nucleotides not matched to a gene: 10. The CDR3 loop reads CASSNGQGSGETQYF. CDR3 coding DNA: TGTGCCAGCAGCAATGGACAGGGCTCGGGGGAGACCCAGTACTTC.

The gene calls are TRBV20-1 and TRBJ2-3, with 14 bases matching TRBD2. Germline values: CDR1 DFQATT, CDR2 SNEGSKA (reference sequence). The CDR3 runs 18 residues. J was trimmed by 3 bases and V by 5 bases; bases with no gene match: 13. The CDR3 coding sequence is TGCAGTGCTTGGGGTCAGGGACTAGCGGGGGAGAGAACAGATACGCAGTATTTT. Its protein product is CSAWGQGLAGERTDTQYF.

As to this clonotype: An end of the junction does not agree with germline; a read error may underlie this. V and J are TRBV7-8 and TRBJ2-3, with a possible D match to TRBD1 (6 bases). The germline V gene has CDR1 SGHVS and CDR2 FQNEAQ. The CDR3 loop spans 13 amino acids. CDR3 DNA: TGTGCCAGCAGCGTAGGGGGAAGAGACGAGACGCATTTT. Amino acids: CASSVGGRDETHF.

The CDR3 region is CASSLAADTQSYYF. The CDR3 coding sequence is TGTGCCAGCAGCTTAGCGGCAGATACGCAGTCGTATTATTTT. This chain links TRBV9 with TRBJ2-3, with D maybe TRBD2 (6 bases). This CDR3 has 14 amino acids. The germline V gene has CDR1 SGDLS and CDR2 YYNGEE. V was trimmed by 4 bases and J by 15 bases, leaving 24 bases between them.

The chain employs TRBV5-5 and TRBJ2-2, with D perhaps TRBD2 (7 bases). V lost 2 bases and J 4 bases, leaving 15 bases between the germline ends. CDR3 size: 16 residues. CDR1 is SGHKS and CDR2 is YYEKEE in the germline V gene (reference sequence). The CDR3 region is CASSLRGGATTGELFF. DNA of the CDR3: TGTGCCAGCAGCTTAAGGGGGGGGGCGACCACCGGGGAGCTGTTTTTT.

This chain connects TRBV7-2 to TRBJ2-7; D possibly matches TRBD1 or TRBD2 (5 bases each). V lost 5 bases to trimming and J lost 4 bases, with 27 bases between them. The CDR3 consists of 18 residues. In germline, CDR1 is SGHTA, CDR2 FQGNSA. The CDR3 here is CASSLLGPDTMSSYEQYV. CDR3 nucleotide sequence: TGTGCCAGCAGCCTCCTGGGACCAGACACAATGAGCAGTTACGAGCAGTACGTC.

V is TRBV7-2 and J is TRBJ1-6; 8 positions agree with TRBD1. This CDR3 region has 15 residues. Germline V gene sequence: CDR1 SGHTA, CDR2 FQGNSA. V lost 2 bases and J lost 10; bases outside the gene matches: 7. In DNA, the CDR3 is TGTGCCAGCAGCTTACTGGACAGGGAATTGTCACCCCTCCACTTT. The encoded protein is CASSLLDRELSPLHF.

This clonotype has only one observation. The chain links TRBV7-9 to TRBJ2-7; D may be TRBD1 (7 bases). CDR3 size: 18 residues. Germline CDR1 is SEHNR and CDR2 is FQNEAQ (reference sequence). Trimming took 3 bases from V and 1 from J, leaving 22 bases between them. The CDR3 bases are TGTGCCAGCAGCTTCCATTCACGGGGGACAGCCTTTTCCTACGAGCAGTACGTC. Translating gives CASSFHSRGTAFSYEQYV.

The chain joins TRBV7-9 to TRBJ2-5, with 7 nucleotides matching TRBD2. Germline lookup yields CDR1 SEHNR and CDR2 FQNEAQ (reference sequence). The CDR3 covers 15 residues. Germline trimming cut 5 bases from V and 12 bases from J; bases unmatched to any gene: 18. CDR3 loop: CASSPGGTRGETKYF. CDR3 DNA: TGTGCCAGCAGCCCCGGGGGGACCCGGGGAGAGACAAAGTACTTC. Together with reference TRBV7-9 and TRBJ2-5, the CDR3 gives the full variable domain: DTGVSQNPRHKITKRGQNVTFRCDPISEHNRLYWYRQTLGQGPEFLTYFQNEAQLEKSRLLSDRFSAERPKGSFSTLEIQRTEQGDSAMYLCASSPGGTRGETKYFGPGTRLLVL.

This clonotype showed up just a few times. The J gene is TRBJ2-7, the V gene TRBV7-8; D perhaps matches TRBD2 (6 bases). Per germline, CDR1 SGHVS and CDR2 FQNEAQ. Deletions cut 0 bases from V and 5 bases from J, with 8 bases between. The CDR3 has 13 amino acids. The CDR3 coding sequence is TGTGCCAGCAGCTTAGCGGGACTCAACGAGCAGTACGTC. Residues: CASSLAGLNEQYV.

This clonotype has just one count. This rearrangement joins TRBV6-2 or TRBV6-3 to TRBJ2-2, with D perhaps matching TRBD1 (6 bases). The CDR3 spans 13 residues. The V and J ends lost 0 bases and 8 bases respectively, with 7 bases between them. Germline lookup yields CDR1 MNHEY and CDR2 SVGEGT. CDR3 loop: CASSYSGTGELFF. The CDR3 nucleotides read TGTGCCAGCAGTTACTCGGGGACAGGGGAGCTGTTTTTT.

This clonotype was counted a single time. This rearrangement joins TRBV15 to TRBJ2-1; the D gene is possibly TRBD1 (6 bases). Germline assignment: CDR1 LNHNV and CDR2 YYDKDF (reference sequence). The length of the CDR3 is 15 residues. With 10 bases removed from V and 5 bases from J, the gap between germline ends came to 21 bases. The CDR3 loop is CASSRDREGDNEQFF. The CDR3 DNA reads TGTGCCAGCAGTAGAGATAGAGAGGGGGACAATGAGCAGTTCTTC.